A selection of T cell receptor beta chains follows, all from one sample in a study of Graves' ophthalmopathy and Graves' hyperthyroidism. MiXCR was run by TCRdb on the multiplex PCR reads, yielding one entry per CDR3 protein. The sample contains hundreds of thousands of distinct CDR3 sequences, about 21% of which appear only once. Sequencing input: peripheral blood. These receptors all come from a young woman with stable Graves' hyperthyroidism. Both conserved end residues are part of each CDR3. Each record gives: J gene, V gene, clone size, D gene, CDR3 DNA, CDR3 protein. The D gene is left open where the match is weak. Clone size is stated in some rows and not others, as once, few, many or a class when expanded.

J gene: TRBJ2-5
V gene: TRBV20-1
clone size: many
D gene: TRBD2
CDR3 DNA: TGCAGTGCTAGGGGACTAGCGGAGTTACAAGAGACCCAGTACTTC
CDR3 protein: CSARGLAELQETQYF

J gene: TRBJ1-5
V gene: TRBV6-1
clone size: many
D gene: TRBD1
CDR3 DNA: TGTGCCAGCAGTGAACCAGGGGGCGCAAATCAGCCCCAGCATTTT
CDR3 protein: CASSEPGGANQPQHF

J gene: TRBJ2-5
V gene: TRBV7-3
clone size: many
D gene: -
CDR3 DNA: TGTGCCAGCAGCTACCAATTGCGGGAGACCCAGTACTTC
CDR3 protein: CASSYQLRETQYF

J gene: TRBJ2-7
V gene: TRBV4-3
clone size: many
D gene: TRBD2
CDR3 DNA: TGCGCCAGCAGCCAAGATCCAGCGGGGAGCTACGAGCAGTACTTC
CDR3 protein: CASSQDPAGSYEQYF

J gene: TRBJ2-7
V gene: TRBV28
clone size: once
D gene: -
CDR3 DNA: TGTGCCAGCAGTGACTGGACAAACTCCTACGAGCAGTACTTC
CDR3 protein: CASSDWTNSYEQYF

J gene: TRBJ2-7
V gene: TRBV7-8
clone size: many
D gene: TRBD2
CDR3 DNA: TGTGCCAGCAGCTTACTACTAGCGTACACCTACGAGCAGTACTTC
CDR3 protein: CASSLLLAYTYEQYF

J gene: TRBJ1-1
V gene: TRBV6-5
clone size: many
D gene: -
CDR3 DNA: TGTGCCAGCAGTTACTCGACTGTGAACACTGAAGCTTTCTTT
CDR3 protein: CASSYSTVNTEAFF

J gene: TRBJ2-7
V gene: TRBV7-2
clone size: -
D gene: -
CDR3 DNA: TGTGCCAGCAGCTTAGAAAGGGGTTTCAACGAGCAGTACTTC
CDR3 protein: CASSLERGFNEQYF

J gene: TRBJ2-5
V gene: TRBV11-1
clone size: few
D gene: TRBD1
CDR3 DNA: TGTGCCAGCAGCGGCACTCCCCCCCCGACAGGGCAACAAGAGACCCAGTACTTC
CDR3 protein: CASSGTPPPTGQQETQYF

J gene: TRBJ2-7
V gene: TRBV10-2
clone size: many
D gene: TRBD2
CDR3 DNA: TGCGCCACCAGTTTAGCGGGAGGGCCAATTTCCTACGAGCAGTACTTC
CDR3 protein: CATSLAGGPISYEQYF

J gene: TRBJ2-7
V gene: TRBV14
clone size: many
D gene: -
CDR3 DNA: TGTGCCAGCAGCAACTTAAACAGCTACGAGCAGTACTTC
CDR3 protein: CASSNLNSYEQYF

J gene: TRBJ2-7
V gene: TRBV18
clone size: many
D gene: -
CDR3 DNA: TGTGCCAGCTCACCAGGGAGCCAGTACTCCTACGAGCAGTACTTC
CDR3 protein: CASSPGSQYSYEQYF

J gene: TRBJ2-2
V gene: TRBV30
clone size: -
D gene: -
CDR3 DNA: TGTGCCTGGAGTAGGACGAACACCGGGGAGCTGTGTTTT
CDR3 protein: CAWSRTNTGELCF

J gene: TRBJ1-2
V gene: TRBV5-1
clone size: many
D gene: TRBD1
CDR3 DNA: TGCGCCAGCAGCCCCAACACGGTGACAGGGGACGGCTACACCTTC
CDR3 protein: CASSPNTVTGDGYTF

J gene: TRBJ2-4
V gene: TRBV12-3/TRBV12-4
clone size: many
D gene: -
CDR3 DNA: TGTGCCAGCAAACTATCTGGAACCAAAAACATTCAGTACTTC
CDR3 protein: CASKLSGTKNIQYF

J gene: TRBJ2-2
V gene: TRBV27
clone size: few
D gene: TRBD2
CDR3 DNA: TGTGCCAGCAGATTTTGGGGAGGGACCGGGGAGCTGTTTTTT
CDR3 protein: CASRFWGGTGELFF

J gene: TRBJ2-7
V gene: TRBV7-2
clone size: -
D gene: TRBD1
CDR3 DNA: TGTGCCAGCAGCCTGGGGGGGACAGGGTCCTACGAGCAGTACTTC
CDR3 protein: CASSLGGTGSYEQYF

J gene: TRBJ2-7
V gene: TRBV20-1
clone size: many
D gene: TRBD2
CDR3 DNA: TGCAGTGCCGCGACCGGGACTAGCGACTCCTACGAGCAGTACTTC
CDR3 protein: CSAATGTSDSYEQYF